One sample yielded the 30 T cell receptor beta chains listed below, sequenced in a study of blood T cell repertoires in COVID-19. The repertoire was sequenced with immunoSEQ multiplex PCR; TCRdb's copy has only in-frame clones and lacks some. The repertoire holds 360,000 or so clones, with about 90% as singletons. The sample consisted of PBMCs or T cells enriched from blood (not recorded which). Receptors originate from a woman aged 30 to 39 who had recovered from COVID-19.

The genes are TRBV28 and TRBJ2-1; 13 bases line up with TRBD2. With 8 bases clipped from V and 10 bases from J, the junction kept 11 bases outside the gene matches. Germline V CDR1 and CDR2: MDHEN, SYDVKM. The CDR3 is 15 residues long. The CDR3 is CASGRRTSGSDEQFF. The CDR3 coding sequence is TGTGCCAGCGGCAGGAGGACTAGCGGGAGTGACGAGCAGTTCTTC. The full variable domain, its missing parts supplied by reference TRBV28 and TRBJ2-1, is DVKVTQSSRYLVKRTGEKVFLECVQDMDHENMFWYRQDPGLGLRLIYFSYDVKMKEKGDIPEGYSVSREKKERFSLILESASTNQTSMYLCASGRRTSGSDEQFFGPGTRLTVL.

CDR3 sequence reads: CASSLDDRGWGTGELFF. The DNA for the CDR3 is TGTGCCAGCAGCTTAGACGACAGGGGCTGGGGCACCGGGGAGCTGTTTTTT. The chain uses TRBV7-2 and TRBJ2-2; 8 nucleotides align to TRBD1. Trimming cost V 1 base and J 4 bases; bases outside gene matches: 8. Germline V gives CDR1 SGHTA, CDR2 FQGNSA. This CDR3 spans 17 amino acids.

This clone was seen once. J is TRBJ1-2 and V is TRBV27; D is unclear. The germline V gene encodes CDR1 MNHEY and CDR2 SMNVEV (reference sequence). The CDR3 runs to 15 residues. V lost 6 bases and J 0 bases, leaving 14 bases between the germline ends. The chain's CDR3 is CASRSSGRANYGYTF. The DNA of the CDR3 is TGTGCCAGCAGATCTTCAGGCCGAGCTAACTATGGCTACACCTTC.

The chain has TRBV9 and TRBJ2-2; tentatively, D is TRBD2 (6 bases). CDR3 length: 14 amino acids. Germline V gene sequence: CDR1 SGDLS, CDR2 YYNGEE. V was pared by 4 bases and J by 4 bases, with 11 bases between. In DNA, the CDR3 is TGTGCCAGCAGCCCATTCGGGGGCACCGGGGAGCTGTTTTTT. This codes for CASSPFGGTGELFF.

The chain combines TRBV5-4 with TRBJ1-3; TRBD1 is a possible D gene (6 bases). The CDR3 runs 19 residues. Germline V gene data show CDR1 as SGHNT and CDR2 as YYREEE (reference sequence). With 4 bases removed from V and 0 bases from J, the gap between germline ends came to 23 bases. This chain's CDR3 is CASSPATEVDSSSGNTIYF. The CDR3 DNA is TGTGCCAGCAGCCCCGCGACCGAAGTGGACAGTAGCTCTGGAAACACCATATATTTT.

V gene TRBV25-1 combines with J gene TRBJ1-2, with TRBD1 as a possible D gene (6 bases). V dropped 5 bases and J dropped 4 bases, with 17 bases sitting between them. Germline CDR1 MGHDK, CDR2 SYGVNS. The CDR3 extends over 15 amino acids. The CDR3 sequence: CASSSRTAQVYGYTF. The CDR3 DNA reads as TGTGCCAGCAGTTCCCGGACAGCGCAGGTCTATGGCTACACCTTC.

V gene TRBV28 combines with J gene TRBJ2-7; perhaps TRBD2 as D (6 bases). The CDR3 length is 15 residues. The V end was cut by 2 bases, the J end by 0 bases, with 11 bases between. CDR1 is MDHEN and CDR2 is SYDVKM in the germline V gene. The CDR3 DNA follows: TGTGCCAGCAGTTTAGGGCGGGACCACTCCTACGAGCAGTACTTC. This codes for CASSLGRDHSYEQYF.

This rearrangement joins TRBV13 to TRBJ2-7; TRBD2 agrees at 12 bases. Germline V gene lookup returns CDR1 PRHDT and CDR2 FYEKMQ (reference sequence). There are 16 residues in the CDR3. The trim removed 0 bases at V and 3 bases at J, leaving 3 bases unmatched. This CDR3 is CASSLGGGLAGYEQYF. CDR3 DNA sequence: TGTGCCAGCAGCTTAGGGGGGGGACTAGCGGGCTACGAGCAGTACTTC.

This chain links TRBV29-1 with TRBJ2-7, with 8 bases matching TRBD2. The V gene's germline CDR1 is SQVTM and CDR2 ANQGSEA. The CDR3 runs 13 residues. Trimming took 3 bases from V and 3 from J; bases not matched to a gene: 4. CDR3 in amino acids: CSVDSGGDYEQYF. The CDR3, as DNA: TGCAGCGTTGATTCCGGGGGGGACTACGAGCAGTACTTC.

This clone was counted a single time. CDR3 in amino acids: CASSYLREQFF. In DNA, the CDR3 is TGTGCCAGCAGTTACCTACGGGAGCAGTTCTTC. The chain carries TRBV6-6 and TRBJ2-1; D gene ambiguous. V lost 2 bases, J lost 10 bases, and 6 bases lay in between. This CDR3 spans 11 amino acids. Germline CDR1 MNHNY, CDR2 SVGAGI (reference sequence).

The chain combines TRBV5-1 with TRBJ2-7, with 11 bases matching TRBD2. The J segment lost 3 bases and the V segment lost 4 bases, leaving 12 bases of the junction unmatched. Looked up from germline, CDR1 is SGHRS and CDR2 is YFSETQ. The CDR3 sequence is 17 residues long. CDR3 region: CASSQTSGGDLIYEQYF. The DNA for the CDR3 is TGCGCCAGCAGCCAAACTAGCGGGGGCGACCTAATCTACGAGCAGTACTTC.

This chain joins TRBV27 and TRBJ2-2; 7 positions match TRBD1. The V segment lost 5 bases and the J segment 5 bases; nucleotides outside the gene matches: 8. The CDR3 is made up of 15 amino acids. Germline V CDR1 and CDR2: MNHEY, SMNVEV (reference sequence). The DNA of the CDR3 is TGTGCCAGCAGTCCCCGACAGGGTTGGACCGGGGAGCTGTTTTTT. Its translation: CASSPRQGWTGELFF.

The V call is TRBV10-3, the J call TRBJ2-2; 10 bases map to TRBD1. V lost 11 bases and J lost 4; bases outside the gene matches: 4. This CDR3 region has 13 residues. Germline values: CDR1 ENHRY, CDR2 SYGVKD. In nucleotides, the CDR3 is TGTGCCGGACAGGGGGGAATCACCGGGGAGCTGTTTTTT. It specifies CAGQGGITGELFF.

The chain has TRBV5-1 and TRBJ2-7, with TRBD2 matching over 13 bases. This CDR3 is 17 amino acids long. The germline CDR1 and CDR2 sequences are SGHRS and YFSETQ. The V segment lost 2 bases and the J segment 4 bases; nucleotides outside the gene matches: 9. In DNA form, the CDR3 reads TGCGCCAGCAGCTTACGGACTAGCGGGAGTTCGGTGTACGAGCAGTACTTC. It codes for CASSLRTSGSSVYEQYF.

The chain carries TRBV7-2 and TRBJ2-1; TRBD2 aligns across 10 bases. Trimming removed 5 bases from V and 9 bases from J; junction bases left unmatched: 7. Germline loops: CDR1 SGHTA, CDR2 FQGNSA. This CDR3 has 14 residues. The CDR3 loop is CASSQGLAKAEQFF. CDR3 bases: TGTGCCAGCAGCCAGGGACTAGCGAAGGCTGAGCAGTTCTTC.

V and J are TRBV7-9 and TRBJ2-2, with D unresolved. The CDR3 has 11 residues. V lost 5 bases and J lost 8, with 6 bases in between. Germline V gene data show CDR1 as SEHNR and CDR2 as FQNEAQ (reference sequence). In DNA form, the CDR3 reads TGTGCCAGCAGCCCCACAGGGGAGCTGTTTTTT. The encoded protein is CASSPTGELFF.

The rearrangement joins TRBV7-8 to TRBJ2-3; D might be TRBD1 (7 bases). The V gene's germline CDR1 is SGHVS and CDR2 FQNEAQ. V lost 5 bases and J lost 1, with 16 bases in between. The CDR3 consists of 16 residues. The CDR3 sequence: CASSPGARGGTDTQYF. CDR3 DNA: TGTGCCAGCAGCCCCGGGGCCAGGGGGGGCACAGATACGCAGTATTTT.

This clone was recorded a few times. The chain joins TRBV6-4 to TRBJ1-1, with 7 positions matching TRBD1. V lost 4 bases, J lost 2 bases, and 7 bases stayed unmatched. Germline V gene lookup returns CDR1 MRHNA and CDR2 SNTAGT. This CDR3 contains 15 residues. For the CDR3, the DNA is TGTGCCAGCAGTGCGGCAGGGGGAGGTAACACTGAAGCTTTCTTT. Its translation: CASSAAGGGNTEAFF.

The chain combines TRBV19 with TRBJ2-2; no reliable D call. The germline gives CDR1 LNHDA, CDR2 SQIVND (reference sequence). Deletions cut 5 bases from V and 4 bases from J, with 8 bases between. The CDR3 runs 13 residues. The DNA of the CDR3 is TGTGCCAGTAGTGAGGTCTTCACCGGGGAGCTGTTTTTT. Translating it yields CASSEVFTGELFF.

V gene TRBV28 combines with J gene TRBJ1-5; weak D call: TRBD1 (6 bases). The CDR3 contains 14 residues. Germline V lookup: CDR1 MDHEN, CDR2 SYDVKM. Trimming stripped 5 bases from V and 0 bases from J, with 8 bases between. DNA for the CDR3: TGTGCCAGCAGTAGGGGGTATAGCAATCAGCCCCAGCATTTT. Its translation: CASSRGYSNQPQHF.

The V and J genes are TRBV30 and TRBJ1-6; TRBD1 agrees at 8 bases. Trimming removed 8 bases from V and 13 bases from J; junction bases left unmatched: 25. The CDR3 runs 17 residues. Germline V gives CDR1 GTSNPN, CDR2 SVGIG (reference sequence). Here the CDR3 reads CAGQGTGPPPGISPLHF. The CDR3 bases are TGTGCCGGGCAAGGGACAGGCCCCCCGCCAGGGATTTCGCCCCTCCACTTT.

This clone appeared a few times. This sequence joins TRBV5-4 and TRBJ2-2; 8 nucleotides align to TRBD1. With V trimmed by 3 bases and J by 4 bases, 5 bases remained unmatched. The CDR3 is made up of 15 amino acids. Germline V gene lookup returns CDR1 SGHNT and CDR2 YYREEE (reference sequence). CDR3 in amino acids: CASSSGGRSTGELFF. The CDR3, as DNA: TGTGCCAGCAGCTCAGGGGGCAGGAGCACCGGGGAGCTGTTTTTT. Complete variable domain (other parts from reference TRBV5-4 and TRBJ2-2): ETGVTQSPTHLIKTRGQQVTLRCSSQSGHNTVSWYQQALGQGPQFIFQYYREEENGRGNFPPRFSGLQFPNYSSELNVNALELDDSALYLCASSSGGRSTGELFFGEGSRLTVL.

The CDR3 loop reads CASRHPGLIYSGANVLTF. The CDR3 nucleotides read TGTGCCAGCAGACATCCGGGACTCATTTACTCTGGGGCCAACGTCCTGACTTTC. This chain connects TRBV7-9 to TRBJ2-6; a weak D match, TRBD2 (6 bases). Germline V lookup: CDR1 SEHNR, CDR2 FQNEAQ (reference sequence). V was shortened by 6 bases and J by 0 bases, with 18 bases between the two germline ends. The CDR3 has 18 residues.

This CDR3 is CASSLPRLAGGENEQYF. The CDR3 DNA is TGTGCCAGCAGCCTCCCCAGACTAGCGGGGGGGGAGAACGAGCAGTACTTC. The chain has TRBV14 and TRBJ2-7; TRBD2 aligns across 14 bases. V was clipped by 4 bases and J by 5 bases; unmatched bases: 10. The CDR3 contains 17 residues. Germline-derived CDR1 and CDR2 are SGHDN and FVKESK.

V usage is TRBV10-3 and J usage is TRBJ2-1; tentatively, D is TRBD2 (5 bases). The ends were cut back, 6 bases at V and 6 bases at J, with 6 bases in the middle. The CDR3 contains 11 residues. Germline V CDR1 and CDR2: ENHRY, SYGVKD. The CDR3 nucleotides read TGTGCCATCAGAGGAGGCAATGAGCAGTTCTTC. The encoded protein is CAIRGGNEQFF.

The chain employs TRBV7-2 and TRBJ1-6; possible D gene TRBD1, 6 bases. Germline V gene data show CDR1 as SGHTA and CDR2 as FQGNSA. V dropped 5 bases and J dropped 4 bases, with 24 bases sitting between them. CDR3 length equals 19 residues. DNA of the CDR3: TGTGCCAGCAGCCCAGAGGGGGGGACGACGGGTTTTTATAATTCACCCCTCCACTTT. As protein: CASSPEGGTTGFYNSPLHF.

The gene calls are TRBV18 and TRBJ1-4, with D possibly TRBD1 on 6 matching bases. The V and J ends lost 6 bases and 6 bases respectively, with 17 bases between them. Looked up from germline, CDR1 is KGHSH and CDR2 is LQKENI. The CDR3 spans 15 residues. The CDR3 sequence is CASSSNRASDEKLFF. CDR3 nucleotides: TGTGCCAGCTCTTCGAACAGGGCAAGTGATGAAAAACTGTTTTTT.

The chain uses TRBV10-3 and TRBJ2-2; TRBD2 matches at 11 bases. The length of the CDR3 is 15 residues. Trimming cost V 2 bases and J 4 bases; bases outside gene matches: 0. Germline CDR1 is ENHRY and CDR2 is SYGVKD. The CDR3 region has the DNA TGTGCCATCAGTGAGGGACTAGCGGGCACCGGGGAGCTGTTTTTT. This sequence encodes CAISEGLAGTGELFF.

V is TRBV6-5 and J is TRBJ1-2; no clear D. There are 15 residues in the CDR3. V gave up 0 bases and J gave up 7 bases, with 15 bases separating them. Germline CDR1 and CDR2: MNHEY and SVGAGI. The CDR3 is CASSYSRVNAAGYTF. DNA for the CDR3: TGTGCCAGCAGTTACTCCCGGGTTAATGCGGCTGGCTACACCTTC.

The chain joins TRBV18 to TRBJ2-7; 7 nucleotides agree with TRBD1. J gave up 5 bases and V 4 bases, and 14 bases lay outside the gene matches. CDR1 and CDR2 from the germline V gene are KGHSH and LQKENI. There are 16 residues in the CDR3. The CDR3 DNA follows: TGTGCCAGCTCACGTCCATTGACAGGGATGAACGACGAGCAGTACTTC. It yields the protein CASSRPLTGMNDEQYF. Complete variable domain (other parts from reference TRBV18 and TRBJ2-7): NAGVMQNPRHLVRRRGQEARLRCSPMKGHSHVYWYRQLPEEGLKFMVYLQKENIIDESGMPKERFSAEFPKEGPSILRIQQVVRGDSAAYFCASSRPLTGMNDEQYFGPGTRLTVT.